The text below deals with one T cell receptor (beta chain). Its antigen target is currently unknown. Base-call qualities are not available, and no considerably larger clone is one nucleotide away. This sample is part of a study of CD8 T cells in Susac syndrome (dated by TCRdb to the late 2010s). Broadly, across the study: Of the Susac syndrome patients who were sequenced, about eight were in clinical remission while six had clinically active disease. At blood withdrawal, Susac syndrome patients were either therapy-naive, taking corticosteroids (in some cases with IVIg as well), or taking IVIg alone. Whether CD8+ T cell activation and differentiation in Susac syndrome was antigen driven was tested using repertoire sequencing. The study compared CD8+ T cell repertoire clonality among about a dozen healthy donors, around 14 Susac syndrome patients and roughly 15 multiple sclerosis patients. The investigation overall reported the following: Susac syndrome CD8+ repertoires showed clonal expansion, highest in CD8+ TEMRA cells and greater in clinically active than remitting patients. Looking at Susac-specific public clones, the researchers identified fewer than 20 in the total CD8+ repertoire and about 5 in the CD8+ TEMRA repertoire. The study acknowledged that relatively few individuals were included in the TCR sequencing and HLA analysis.

RNA was extracted using the RNeasy kit, and about 0.45 to 1 microgram was reverse transcribed with random hexamers. TCR beta CDR3 regions were amplified with the immunoSEQ multiplex PCR assay covering 54 Vbeta and 13 Jbeta segments. PCR amplification bias was corrected using a synthetic template baseline for primer optimization and computational correction. As for the authors' bioinformatics: Only productive sequences were kept, with reads annotated to V, D and J genes according to IMGT and analyzed in immunoSEQ Analyzer. Clonality was computed as one minus Shannon entropy normalized by log2 of the number of productive unique sequences. Public and private clones were assessed among the 100 most prevalent clones of each patient and control. A clone was defined as Susac-specific if it was absent from the healthy and MS cohorts, from roughly 980 published viral clones and from other ImmuneACCESS disease sequences. TCRdb handled the public reads itself, with Q25 trimming in fastp and clone calling in MiXCR, and kept productive beta chains. Rows matching on CDR3 protein sequence are summarized as one entry with the most common DNA and genes. TCRdb, rather than the study authors, made the V and J calls. Here the sample has around 81,000 distinct CDR3 sequences; 94% occur a single time. The ten largest account for about 0.94% of the sample.

High-throughput TCR beta sequencing profiled peripheral blood CD8+ and CD4+ T cells from healthy donors, Susac syndrome patients and multiple sclerosis patients. Susac syndrome patients met recently defined diagnostic criteria for definite or probable disease. Bulk CD8+ and CD4+ T cells were purified by magnetic negative isolation, while CD8+ TEMRA cells were enriched using FACS. Blood was collected in EDTA tubes and processed within 24 hours, with PBMCs isolated through density gradient centrifugation. PBMCs intended for TCR sequencing were frozen in liquid nitrogen and were later thawed in a 37 degrees C water bath. A purity of at least 90% was achieved for sorted or isolated CD4+, CD8+ and CD8+ TEMRA cells. Taken from cysteine to phenylalanine, the CDR3 has 15 residues. Solely the CDR3 DNA is kept, with 45 bases framed from the first base. Deletion took 3 bases off V and 2 bases off J, with a span of 11 bases between the germline ends. Taken from the germline V gene (reference sequence), the CDR1 and CDR2 loops are SEHNR and FQNEAQ.

The sequence links TRBV7-9 to TRBJ1-5, with a tentative D gene TRBD1 over 5 matching bases. Source material: CD8+ T cells from PBMCs. The clonotype originates from a human donor with Susac syndrome. CDR3 region: CASSFSGSGNQPQHF. The DNA reads TGTGCCAGCAGCTTCTCAGGGTCGGGCAATCAGCCCCAGCATTTT. When the CDR3 is completed using the reference TRBV7-9 and TRBJ1-5 genes on either side, the full variable domain is DTGVSQNPRHKITKRGQNVTFRCDPISEHNRLYWYRQTLGQGPEFLTYFQNEAQLEKSRLLSDRFSAERPKGSFSTLEIQRTEQGDSAMYLCASSFSGSGNQPQHFGDGTRLSIL.